Listed below are T cell receptor beta chains from one sample, sequenced in a study of metastatic and nonmetastatic thyroid tumors. TCRdb reanalyzed the PCR reads with MiXCR. The table includes approximately 13,000 clones, more than 25% detected once. The sample consisted of tumor tissue. These receptors came from a male donor with papillary thyroid cancer or a benign thyroid nodule (not recorded which). Some clones in this sample may be carry-over from other donors' samples. CDR3s include the opening cysteine and the closing phenylalanine or tryptophan. Fields, in order: J gene, D gene, V gene, clone size, CDR3 DNA, CDR3 protein. A D gene is named only where the DNA matches it firmly. Only part of the rows carry a size: once, few, many, or a class if the clone is expanded.

>TRBJ2-7|TRBD1|TRBV20-1|large
TGCAGTGCTAGAGATTCCCCGGACAGGGGACCTATTACCTCCTACGAGCAGTACTTC
CSARDSPDRGPITSYEQYF
>TRBJ1-2|TRBD1|TRBV7-9|NA
TGTGCCAGCAGCAGGACAGGGGTTGGCTACACCTTC
CASSRTGVGYTF
>TRBJ1-1|TRBD1|TRBV2|few
TGTGCCAGCAGTGACCCCGGGACAGGGTACACTGAAGCTTTCTTT
CASSDPGTGYTEAFF
>TRBJ2-7|TRBD2|TRBV20-1|NA
TGCAGTGCTAGTGGCCTAGCGGGAGCCTACGAGCAGTACTTC
CSASGLAGAYEQYF
>TRBJ2-5|TRBD2|TRBV27|NA
TGTGCCAGCAGTTTATCGCTTGGACTAGCTTTGGAGACCCAGTACTTC
CASSLSLGLALETQYF
>TRBJ2-1|NA|TRBV19|medium-sized
TGTGCCAGTAGTGCAACCGGGACGAGGGATGAGCAGTTCTTC
CASSATGTRDEQFF
>TRBJ2-7|NA|TRBV12-3/TRBV12-4|NA
TGTGCCAGCAGCTTAAGGGACGGTAACTCCTACGAGCAGTACTTC
CASSLRDGNSYEQYF
>TRBJ1-1|TRBD1|TRBV20-1|NA
TGCGTTACGGGACAGGGGTTGAGCACTGAAGCTTTCTTT
CVTGQGLSTEAFF
>TRBJ2-7|NA|TRBV6-9|NA
TGTGCCAGCTGGGGCTACGAGCAGTACTTC
CASWGYEQYF
>TRBJ2-7|NA|TRBV6-1|few
TGTGCCAGCAGTGAACCCTCCCCCCCGGGCCCCCGATCCTACGAGCAGTACTTC
CASSEPSPPGPRSYEQYF
>TRBJ2-3|NA|TRBV28|NA
TGTGCCAGCAGTTTACAGACAGGGACTCCCACAGATACGCAGTATTTT
CASSLQTGTPTDTQYF
>TRBJ2-5|NA|TRBV20-1|few
TGCAGTGCTAGAGAAAAGGGGCAGCAAGAGACCCAGTACTTC
CSAREKGQQETQYF
>TRBJ1-1|NA|TRBV6-1|few
TGTGCCAGCAGCGTAAAGCCAGGGAACACTGAAGCTTTCTTT
CASSVKPGNTEAFF
>TRBJ1-2|NA|TRBV28|many
TGTGCCAGCAGAGAAGGGCTAGGGATGGAGGTTAGGGGCTACACCTTC
CASREGLGMEVRGYTF
>TRBJ2-1|TRBD2|TRBV5-4|many
TGTGCCAGCAGCTTGGCCTTCGCGGGAGCCTTCTCCTACAATGAGCAGTTCTTC
CASSLAFAGAFSYNEQFF
>TRBJ2-7|NA|TRBV6-1|medium-sized
TGTGCCAGCAGTGAAGATCGTGAAGATGGGCAGTACTTC
CASSEDREDGQYF
>TRBJ2-7|TRBD2|TRBV4-1|NA
TGCGCCAGCAGCCAAACTCCTAGCGGCGAGCAGTACTTC
CASSQTPSGEQYF
>TRBJ2-7|NA|TRBV9|NA
TGTGCCAGCAGCACTGACGGCACCTACGAGCAGTACTTC
CASSTDGTYEQYF
>TRBJ2-7|TRBD2|TRBV18|NA
TGTGCCAGCTCACCTCGAGCGGGAGGGCCCTACGAGCAGTACTTC
CASSPRAGGPYEQYF
>TRBJ1-1|NA|TRBV6-2/TRBV6-3|NA
TGTGCCAGCAGTCAAAGGGAGAACACTGAAGCTTTCTTT
CASSQRENTEAFF
>TRBJ2-7|NA|TRBV7-9|NA
TGTGCCAGCAGCTTATGGGGTACCGAGCAGTACTTC
CASSLWGTEQYF
>TRBJ2-6|TRBD2|TRBV4-2|NA
TGTGCCAGCAGCCCGACTAGCAGCTCTGGGGCCAACGTCCTGACTTTC
CASSPTSSSGANVLTF
>TRBJ2-7|TRBD2|TRBV5-1|NA
TGCGCCAGCAGCTTGGAGAGCGGGAGGGCGGGAGAGCAGTACTTC
CASSLESGRAGEQYF